One sample yielded the 24 T cell receptor beta chains listed below, sequenced in a study of cytomegalovirus exposure and HLA in healthy donors. The PCR made use of 60 Vbeta and 13 Jbeta primers. Clones were sequenced by immunoSEQ multiplex PCR, and TCRdb holds only the in-frame ones, with some missing. Here the sample spans about 150,000 clones, 74% being singletons. The sample comprised PBMCs. Receptors originate from a man aged 25-45 years in good health and CMV-seronegative.

V usage is TRBV7-2 and J usage is TRBJ2-3, with D possibly being TRBD2 (6 bases). CDR1 SGHTA and CDR2 FQGNSA come from the germline V gene. V shed 4 bases and J shed 3 bases, with 11 bases lying between them. The CDR3 has 14 residues. As DNA, the CDR3 is TGTGCCAGCAGCTCGGCTAGCGTAACAGATACGCAGTATTTT. This encodes CASSSASVTDTQYF.

The chain combines TRBV15 with TRBJ1-4, with TRBD1 matching over 7 bases. The CDR3 contains 15 residues. Per germline, CDR1 LNHNV and CDR2 YYDKDF (reference sequence). With 3 bases clipped from V and 8 bases from J, the junction kept 9 bases outside the gene matches. DNA for the CDR3: TGTGCCACCAGCAGTCCCGGACAGGTTCGGGAAAAACTGTTTTTT. Residues: CATSSPGQVREKLFF.

This sequence joins TRBV18 and TRBJ1-4, with 9 positions matching TRBD1. There are 17 residues in the CDR3. From germline, CDR1 is KGHSH and CDR2 LQKENI. V dropped 3 bases and J dropped 0; count of bases not matched to a gene: 5. The CDR3 DNA is TGTGCCAGCTCACCGTTGACAGGGGGAGCAACTAATGAAAAACTGTTTTTT. Its protein is CASSPLTGGATNEKLFF.

This rearrangement joins TRBV10-1 to TRBJ2-5; TRBD1 is a possible D gene (5 bases). The CDR3 is 12 amino acids. From germline, CDR1 is WNHNN and CDR2 SYGVQD (reference sequence). Trimming shortened V by 8 bases and J by 5 bases, and 12 bases separated the two germline ends. CDR3 bases: TGCGCCAGCCTCCAGGGAAGGGAGACCCAGTACTTC. Translated: CASLQGRETQYF.

This clone was seen more than once but under ten times. Distinct nucleotide sequences in the sample also encode this CDR3. V is TRBV6-5 and J is TRBJ1-1; 7 bases map to TRBD1. CDR1 and CDR2 (germline): MNHEY, SVGAGI. The CDR3 runs 14 residues. The ends lost 6 bases at V and 0 bases at J; junction bases unmatched: 4. CDR3 loop: CASSRDSLNTEAFF. CDR3 DNA: TGTGCCAGCAGCCGGGACAGTTTGAACACTGAAGCTTTCTTT.

The chain combines TRBV29-1 with TRBJ2-3, with a tentative D call TRBD1 (5 bases). Germline V gives CDR1 SQVTM, CDR2 ANQGSEA. Between the trimmed V and J ends, which lost 5 bases and 4 bases, there was a span of 16 bases. The CDR3 has 14 residues. In DNA form, the CDR3 reads TGCAGCGTTAGGGGCCAGGTCGGCCCAGATACGCAGTATTTT. Protein product: CSVRGQVGPDTQYF.

This clone was detected only once. The CDR3 loop is CASSLYDRATDTQYF. The CDR3 region has the DNA TGTGCCAGCAGCTTATACGACAGGGCCACAGATACGCAGTATTTT. The chain is built from TRBV7-8 and TRBJ2-3; TRBD1 matches at 7 bases. Germline V gene lookup returns CDR1 SGHVS and CDR2 FQNEAQ. CDR3 length equals 15 residues. Unmatched junction bases numbered 4, after V lost 2 bases and J lost 2 bases.

The rearrangement links TRBV5-1 to TRBJ1-1, with D hard to call. Germline V gives CDR1 SGHRS, CDR2 YFSETQ. This CDR3 contains 14 residues. Trimming shortened V by 2 bases and J by 1 base, and 9 bases separated the two germline ends. CDR3 DNA sequence: TGCGCCAGCAGCTTTGGAGGGCCGAACACTGAAGCTTTCTTT. As protein: CASSFGGPNTEAFF.

The rearrangement links TRBV7-2 to TRBJ1-5; D might be TRBD1 (6 bases). There are 16 residues in the CDR3. From germline, CDR1 is SGHTA and CDR2 FQGNSA. Between the trimmed V and J ends, which lost 1 base and 2 bases, there was a span of 12 bases. The CDR3 coding sequence is TGTGCCAGCAGCTTAGAAGGGGGAATAGGCAATCAGCCCCAGCATTTT. This encodes CASSLEGGIGNQPQHF.

The rearrangement uses TRBV7-8 and TRBJ1-2; tentatively, D is TRBD1 (6 bases). The CDR3 sequence is 14 residues long. V was trimmed by 1 base and J by 5 bases, leaving 11 bases between them. The V gene's germline CDR1 is SGHVS and CDR2 FQNEAQ. The CDR3 DNA is TGTGCCAGCAGCTTAGGACAGGATGGATATGGCTACACCTTC. It is translated as CASSLGQDGYGYTF.

This rearrangement joins TRBV9 to TRBJ2-5, with 14 bases fitting TRBD2. CDR1 is SGDLS and CDR2 is YYNGEE in the germline V gene. Germline trimming cut 4 bases from V and 1 base from J; bases unmatched to any gene: 3. This CDR3 is built from 16 residues. The CDR3 sequence: CASSLGLAGGQETQYF. The CDR3 bases are TGTGCCAGCAGCCTAGGACTAGCGGGGGGCCAAGAGACCCAGTACTTC.

By its share, this clone is medium-sized. V and J are TRBV6-6 and TRBJ1-6; no definite D call. Trimming took 2 bases from V and 7 from J, leaving 6 bases between them. This CDR3 has 13 residues. Germline CDR1 and CDR2: MNHNY and SVGAGI (reference sequence). Here the CDR3 reads CASSYRENSPLHF. CDR3 sequence (DNA): TGTGCCAGCAGTTACAGGGAGAATTCACCCCTCCACTTT.

This chain links TRBV2 with TRBJ1-2; the match to TRBD1 covers 8 bases. Trimming took 1 base from V and 3 from J; bases not matched to a gene: 4. There are 15 residues in the CDR3. Germline CDR1 SNHLY, CDR2 FYNNEI. CDR3 residues: CASSEGPGGYYGYTF. CDR3 coding DNA: TGTGCCAGCAGTGAAGGGCCAGGGGGCTACTATGGCTACACCTTC.

The chain employs TRBV6-1 and TRBJ1-4, with D perhaps matching TRBD1 (6 bases). The germline V gene encodes CDR1 MNHNS and CDR2 SASEGT. Trimming stripped 5 bases from V and 7 bases from J, with 8 bases between. This CDR3 comprises 12 residues. DNA for the CDR3: TGTGCCAGCAGTCAGGGGAGTGAAAAACTGTTTTTT. As protein: CASSQGSEKLFF.

This clone appeared once. The V gene is TRBV5-6, the J gene TRBJ1-1, with 10 bases lining up with TRBD1. The V segment lost 2 bases and the J segment 6 bases; nucleotides outside the gene matches: 1. CDR1 and CDR2 (germline): SGHDT, YYEEEE. The CDR3 spans 13 residues. The CDR3, as DNA: TGTGCCAGCAGCTTCGGACAGGGGGCTGAAGCTTTCTTT. Protein sequence: CASSFGQGAEAFF. Looking up the rest from reference TRBV5-6 and TRBJ1-1 gives the full variable domain: DAGVTQSPTHLIKTRGQQVTLRCSPKSGHDTVSWYQQALGQGPQFIFQYYEEEERQRGNFPDRFSGHQFPNYSSELNVNALLLGDSALYLCASSFGQGAEAFFGQGTRLTVV.

The CDR3 coding sequence is TGTGCCAGCAGCTCTCCTTCAGGGGGCGCGGGCAATGAGCAGTTCTTC. Its translation: CASSSPSGGAGNEQFF. The J gene is TRBJ2-1, the V gene TRBV7-9; 8 bases fit TRBD1. J lost 6 bases, V lost 4 bases, and 11 bases had no gene match. The CDR3 has 16 residues. Germline V gene sequence: CDR1 SEHNR, CDR2 FQNEAQ (reference sequence).

V usage is TRBV2 and J usage is TRBJ2-2, with 8 bases lining up with TRBD2. The CDR3 runs to 16 residues. Germline loops: CDR1 SNHLY, CDR2 FYNNEI. The trim removed 3 bases at V and 1 base at J, leaving 4 bases unmatched. The CDR3 bases are TGTGCCAGCAGTGATCTTAGCGGGGTGAACACCGGGGAGCTGTTTTTT. Translating it yields CASSDLSGVNTGELFF.

The chain has TRBV9 and TRBJ2-3, with D perhaps TRBD1 (6 bases). Deletions cut 0 bases from V and 4 bases from J, with 12 bases between. This CDR3 spans 15 amino acids. The germline V gene has CDR1 SGDLS and CDR2 YYNGEE. CDR3 residues: CASSVEWGLPDTQYF. In nucleotides, the CDR3 is TGTGCCAGCAGCGTAGAATGGGGGCTACCAGATACGCAGTATTTT.

The chain has TRBV7-9 and TRBJ2-5, with unresolved D. The CDR3 extends over 17 amino acids. Trimming took off 1 base at V and 0 bases at J, with 15 bases between the two ends. Looked up from germline, CDR1 is SEHNR and CDR2 is FQNEAQ (reference sequence). Here the CDR3 reads CASSLGIEATYQETQYF. The CDR3 DNA reads TGTGCCAGCAGCTTAGGTATAGAAGCTACGTACCAAGAGACCCAGTACTTC.

The chain joins TRBV27 to TRBJ2-2; 8 bases map to TRBD2. This CDR3 comprises 16 residues. The J segment lost 3 bases and the V segment lost 3 bases, leaving 6 bases of the junction unmatched. CDR1 and CDR2 (germline): MNHEY, SMNVEV (reference sequence). CDR3 sequence: CASSFIGGADTGELFF. In DNA, the CDR3 is TGTGCCAGCAGTTTTATCGGGGGGGCGGACACCGGGGAGCTGTTTTTT.

The V gene is TRBV4-2, the J gene TRBJ2-5; 8 nucleotides match TRBD1. The CDR3 totals 15 residues. CDR1 LGHNA and CDR2 YNFKEQ come from the germline V gene. Trimming took 3 bases from V and 5 from J; bases not matched to a gene: 8. In DNA, the CDR3 is TGTGCCAGCAGCCAGAGCCCAGGGGGCGGGGAGACCCAGTACTTC. As protein: CASSQSPGGGETQYF.

This chain connects TRBV27 to TRBJ1-6; D unclear. Germline lookup yields CDR1 MNHEY and CDR2 SMNVEV (reference sequence). This CDR3 comprises 13 residues. V dropped 3 bases and J dropped 10 bases, with 10 bases sitting between them. The CDR3 DNA follows: TGTGCCAGCAGTTTCTCGGTGCTGTCACCCCTCCACTTT. Translation gives CASSFSVLSPLHF.

V usage is TRBV14 and J usage is TRBJ1-6, with 8 bases matching TRBD1. Looked up from germline, CDR1 is SGHDN and CDR2 is FVKESK. Trimming cost V 5 bases and J 7 bases; bases outside gene matches: 4. The CDR3 sequence is 14 residues long. The CDR3 bases are TGTGCCAGCAGCTTAAGACAGGGGAATTCACCCCTCCACTTT. It yields the protein CASSLRQGNSPLHF.

The chain combines TRBV5-6 with TRBJ2-5; a possible D gene is TRBD2 (7 bases). This CDR3 contains 15 residues. CDR1 and CDR2 (germline): SGHDT, YYEEEE. Trimming shortened V by 3 bases and J by 2 bases, and 14 bases separated the two germline ends. The CDR3 coding sequence is TGTGCCAGCAGCTCCTTGGGGAGGGGGCAAGAGACCCAGTACTTC. This codes for CASSSLGRGQETQYF.